Below, 10 T cell receptor beta chains from the same sample are listed, as sequenced in a study of cytomegalovirus exposure and HLA in healthy donors. With 60 Vbeta and 13 Jbeta primers, the PCR was carried out. TCRdb keeps only in-frame clones here, not all; method: immunoSEQ multiplex PCR. The sample yields roughly 120,000 clones, around three quarters seen once. Sequencing input: PBMCs. Receptors originate from a man in his fifties in good health and CMV-seropositive.

This sequence joins TRBV5-1 and TRBJ2-6, with TRBD2 identical over 7 bases. The junction had 0 bases not matched to a gene; V was cut back by 0 bases and J by 0 bases. Per germline, CDR1 SGHRS and CDR2 YFSETQ. CDR3 length equals 16 residues. The CDR3, as DNA: TGCGCCAGCAGCTTGGGGGGGGGCTCTGGGGCCAACGTCCTGACTTTC. Translating gives CASSLGGGSGANVLTF.

The chain joins TRBV27 to TRBJ2-1; 7 bases match TRBD1. J gave up 8 bases and V 6 bases, and 1 base lay outside the gene matches. The length of the CDR3 is 11 residues. From germline, CDR1 is MNHEY and CDR2 SMNVEV (reference sequence). This chain's CDR3 is CASRRGHEQFF. CDR3 coding DNA: TGTGCCAGCAGAAGGGGGCATGAGCAGTTCTTC.

The genes are TRBV5-1 and TRBJ2-1; 7 nucleotides align to TRBD2. This CDR3 region has 16 residues. Germline-derived CDR1 and CDR2 are SGHRS and YFSETQ. The V and J ends lost 4 bases and 9 bases, in that order; junction bases with no gene match: 16. CDR3 in DNA: TGCGCCAGCAGCCCGGCGGGGGTGGGCCCTACTGGTGAGCAGTTCTTC. Translated: CASSPAGVGPTGEQFF.

The V call is TRBV4-2, the J call TRBJ2-5; D is possibly TRBD1 (5 bases). There are 14 residues in the CDR3. Germline CDR1 LGHNA, CDR2 YNFKEQ. V was pared by 3 bases and J by 5 bases, with 13 bases between. In DNA form, the CDR3 reads TGTGCCAGCAGCCAGGGTGGGGCCGGGGAGACCCAGTACTTC. Its translation: CASSQGGAGETQYF.

The CDR3 nucleotides are TGTGCCAGTATACCTCAGGGGGCCAACGTCCTGACTTTC. Its protein is CASIPQGANVLTF. V gene TRBV19 combines with J gene TRBJ2-6; D is ambiguous. V gave up 7 bases and J gave up 4 bases, with 8 bases separating them. The V gene's germline CDR1 is LNHDA and CDR2 SQIVND (reference sequence). CDR3 length: 13 residues.

This chain's CDR3 is CSVKSYGGQGTGELFF. For the CDR3, the DNA is TGCAGCGTTAAGTCTTACGGGGGGCAAGGGACCGGGGAGCTGTTTTTT. The gene calls are TRBV29-1 and TRBJ2-2, with D maybe TRBD2 (7 bases). V lost 5 bases to trimming and J lost 5 bases, with 21 bases between them. CDR3 length: 16 amino acids. Germline CDR1 reads SQVTM; CDR2 reads ANQGSEA.

This chain joins TRBV2 and TRBJ1-1, with 7 bases that match TRBD1. Per germline, CDR1 SNHLY and CDR2 FYNNEI. The CDR3 totals 13 residues. Trimming took 6 bases from V and 6 from J; bases not matched to a gene: 7. CDR3 residues: CASRPDRAPEAFF. The CDR3 nucleotides read TGTGCCAGCAGACCCGACAGGGCCCCTGAAGCTTTCTTT.

In its sample, this clone was seen a few times. The chain couples TRBV6-1 to TRBJ1-4, with 11 bases fitting TRBD1. This CDR3 is built from 16 residues. Per germline, CDR1 MNHNS and CDR2 SASEGT. V was clipped by 2 bases and J by 8 bases; unmatched bases: 7. The CDR3 DNA sequence: TGTGCCAGCAGTGAAATGCCCGGGACAGGGGGAGAAAAACTGTTTTTT. This gives the protein CASSEMPGTGGEKLFF.

The chain links TRBV4-2 to TRBJ2-7; TRBD2 aligns across 7 bases. Germline V gene data show CDR1 as LGHNA and CDR2 as YNFKEQ. The trim removed 0 bases at V and 3 bases at J, leaving 2 bases unmatched. The CDR3 has 14 amino acids. CDR3 protein: CASSQDPSGYEQYF. Here the CDR3 DNA reads TGTGCCAGCAGCCAAGATCCTAGCGGCTACGAGCAGTACTTC.

The DNA of the CDR3 is TGTGCCAGCAGTTCCCCACGACAGGGTGGCGGGGAGCTGTTTTTT. Translation: CASSSPRQGGGELFF. The V call is TRBV28, the J call TRBJ2-2; 7 bases fit TRBD1. Germline loops: CDR1 MDHEN, CDR2 SYDVKM. Trimming at V came to 4 bases and at J to 7 bases, leaving 9 bases not matched to a gene. The CDR3 sequence is 15 residues long.